This T cell receptor beta chain appears in the sequencing data of a study of sequential checkpoint blockade in melanoma. Across the whole study: Randomization was 1:1 between first-line nivolumab→ipilimumab and ipilimumab→nivolumab. Maintenance nivolumab came after either treatment sequence.

The V end was cut by 0 bases, the J end by 4 bases, with 18 bases between. CDR1 and CDR2 (germline): ENHRY, SYGVKD. CDR3 length: 17 amino acids. Profiling relied on immunoSEQ multiplex PCR, and the TCRdb table lists in-frame clones only, not all of them. This table holds 25,000 to 30,000 clones, roughly 80% found once. By frequency in the sample, this clone is medium-sized. Documented treatment: randomized to nivolumab then ipilimumab (arm A) or the reverse (arm B). No patient had prior DNA-damaging chemotherapy. Live CD3+CD8+ CD19− CD56− cells were sorted from PBMCs. This receptor was identified in a human donor with melanoma. Sequenced here: CD8+ T cells sorted from blood (inferred from file names), sampled from a patient given nivolumab and ipilimumab in sequence. The gene calls are TRBV10-3 and TRBJ1-1; maybe TRBD1 (5 bases). The CDR3 bases are TGTGCCATCAGTGAGTCGAGTCGTTCAGGGCCGAGCACTGAAGCTTTCTTT. It is translated as CAISESSRSGPSTEAFF.